This T cell receptor beta chain was recorded in a study of identical twins. The donors were all healthy and Caucasian. In TCRdb, the 5' RACE reads were re-called with MiXCR into one record per CDR3 protein. This table holds nearly 900,000 distinct CDR3 sequences, about 12% found once. Study observations and caveats: Zero-insertion analyses might be partly confounded by invariant T cells like MAIT and iNKT. High-abundance cord blood beta clonotypes had fewer insertions; memory repertoires showed none.

This clonotype appeared a few times. Antigen: not known. V lost 3 bases to trimming and J lost 4 bases; unmatched junction nucleotides: 2. There are 14 residues in the CDR3. The germline gives CDR1 MGHRA, CDR2 YSYEKL. These same data were also listed under a study on yellow fever vaccine responses in identical twins. That study adds: Vaccine-induced T cell responses in twins were reportedly observed to appear partly convergent, partly personalized.

The source material was PBMCs. This TCR was sampled from a woman in her late teens or twenties in good health. The rearrangement links TRBV4-1 to TRBJ2-2, with 7 bases fitting TRBD2. The CDR3 sequence: CASSQRELTGELFF. The CDR3 coding sequence is TGCGCCAGCAGCCAGCGGGAGCTCACCGGGGAGCTGTTTTTT.